These T cell receptor beta chains were read from a single sample in a study of T cell repertoires in cytomegalovirus infection. A single record per CDR3 protein comes from TCRdb applying MiXCR to the reads. The sample consists of over 25,000 distinct CDR3 sequences, about a fifth of them appearing once. These receptors have no known antigen. Sample: CD8+ T cells from cultured PBMCs, taken from culture after CMV antigen stimulation. The receptor set was obtained from a human donor in good health (CMV status not recorded). Some clones in this sample may be carry-over from other donors' samples. The CDR3 runs from the conserved cysteine through the conserved F or W. D genes are given only for firm matches. Rows may omit the clone size; those that give it use once, few, many or a size class.

abundance,v_gene,j_gene,d_gene,CDR3nt,CDR3aa
few,TRBV7-8,TRBJ2-1,.,TGTGCCAGCAGCCAAACCCCGGAGAAGGTATTCCATGAGCAGTTCTTC,CASSQTPEKVFHEQFF
few,TRBV6-2/TRBV6-3,TRBJ2-7,TRBD1,TGTGCCAGCAGTGTGACAGGGGAGATCAACGAGCAGTACTTC,CASSVTGEINEQYF
few,TRBV7-4,TRBJ2-1,.,TGTGCCAGCAGCTCCAAAAGCTACAGGGGAGGGTCGTACAATGAGCAGTTCTTC,CASSSKSYRGGSYNEQFF
few,TRBV6-2/TRBV6-3,TRBJ1-6,.,TGTGCCACCTCGACGGACAGAGAGCTTTCACCCCTCCACTTT,CATSTDRELSPLHF
few,TRBV11-2,TRBJ2-1,.,TGTGCCAGCAGCTTAGAAGTTGATGAGCAGTTCTTC,CASSLEVDEQFF
once,TRBV11-1,TRBJ2-7,.,TGTGCCAGCACTAGGGATTACGAGCAGTACTTC,CASTRDYEQYF
few,TRBV7-6,TRBJ2-1,TRBD2,TGTGCCAGCGGGCTAGCGGGAAACAATGAGCAGTTCTTC,CASGLAGNNEQFF
.,TRBV4-2,TRBJ1-2,TRBD1,TGTGCCAGCAGCCAAGCTTATGGACAGGCGACCTATGGCTACACCTTC,CASSQAYGQATYGYTF
.,TRBV20-1,TRBJ1-1,.,TGCAGTGCTATCAATAGGGCGTGGGGCACTGAAGCTTTCTTT,CSAINRAWGTEAFF
many,TRBV7-2,TRBJ1-2,.,TGTGCCAGCAGTCAATATGGCTACACCTTC,CASSQYGYTF
.,TRBV7-8,TRBJ2-5,.,TGTGCCAGCAGCTTAGAACTGCAAGAGACCCAGTACTTC,CASSLELQETQYF
.,TRBV6-6,TRBJ1-2,.,TGTGCCAGCGTCTCATGGGGGGGTATTGTAGATGGCTACACCTTC,CASVSWGGIVDGYTF
.,TRBV7-6,TRBJ2-1,.,TGTGCCAGCAGCTTAGCGCTGCGACGAACGGGGGCGGTTGAGCAGTTCTTC,CASSLALRRTGAVEQFF
.,TRBV6-5,TRBJ2-1,.,TGTGCCAGCAGACGTCTGGTTGGAGATGAGCAGTTCTTC,CASRRLVGDEQFF
few,TRBV19,TRBJ2-1,.,TGTGCCAGTAACCCTCCGGGACCGTACAATGAGCAGTTCTTC,CASNPPGPYNEQFF
.,TRBV7-2,TRBJ2-1,.,TGTGCCAGCAGCTTAGCGAGGAATGAGCAGTTCTTC,CASSLARNEQFF
many,TRBV27,TRBJ2-5,.,TGTGCCAGCAGTTTGGGGAGCGCAGTGGAGACCCAGTACTTC,CASSLGSAVETQYF
many,TRBV6-5,TRBJ2-5,.,TGTGCCAGCAGTTACTCGGACGGGCAAGAGACCCAGTACTTC,CASSYSDGQETQYF
few,TRBV28,TRBJ1-2,.,TGTGCCAGCAGTCCCTTGGGGGTCGATGGCTACACCTTC,CASSPLGVDGYTF
.,TRBV29-1,TRBJ2-6,.,TGCAGCGTTGCAGGGACGGCTAGCTCTGGGGCCAACGTCCTGACTTTC,CSVAGTASSGANVLTF
many,TRBV7-9,TRBJ2-7,.,TGTGCCAGCAGCTTTTCCCCTTACGAGCAGTACTTC,CASSFSPYEQYF
.,TRBV4-1,TRBJ1-5,.,TGCGCCAGCAGCCCCACCATCCTTAGCAATCAGCCCCAGCATTTT,CASSPTILSNQPQHF
many,TRBV7-9,TRBJ2-6,.,TGTGCCAGCAGCTTAGTGGGGAGCGGGGCCAACGTCCTGACTTTC,CASSLVGSGANVLTF
few,TRBV7-3,TRBJ1-2,.,TGTGCCAGCAGCTTAAGGGGGGACGCCCCCAGGGTGAACTATGGCTACACCTTC,CASSLRGDAPRVNYGYTF
.,TRBV12-3/TRBV12-4,TRBJ1-1,.,TGTGCCAGCAGTTACGGCAGAGAAGCTTTCTTT,CASSYGREAFF
few,TRBV11-1,TRBJ2-2,.,TGTGCCAGCAGCCTGGGGCAGGTGAACACCGGGGAGCTGTTTTTT,CASSLGQVNTGELFF
.,TRBV7-6,TRBJ2-3,.,TGTGCCAGCAGCTTGGTTGACAAAGATACGCAGTATTTT,CASSLVDKDTQYF
few,TRBV7-9,TRBJ1-2,.,TGTGCCAGCAGCTCAGGGCTGCGGGGGGTCTATGGCTACACCTTC,CASSSGLRGVYGYTF
few,TRBV4-1,TRBJ2-1,.,TGCGCCAGCAGCCAAGGCCATGGGAGGGGGTCGGATGAGCAGTTCTTC,CASSQGHGRGSDEQFF
.,TRBV7-9,TRBJ2-6,.,TGTGCCAGCAGCTTAGCGCTCCAGGGGGGACCTTCTGGGGCCAACGTCCTGACTTTC,CASSLALQGGPSGANVLTF
.,TRBV7-6,TRBJ2-1,TRBD1,TGTGCCAGCAGCGTCGGACTAAAAGGGACAGGGGGGTCGGGGTCCTACAATGAGCAGTTCTTC,CASSVGLKGTGGSGSYNEQFF
.,TRBV7-2,TRBJ1-1,.,TGTGCCAGCAGCTTAGCCACAGCGGGGGGGGGAACTGAAGCTTTCTTT,CASSLATAGGGTEAFF
many,TRBV7-2,TRBJ2-5,.,TGTGCCAGCAGCTCCGGGCCGAGTAGGGAGACCCAGTACTTC,CASSSGPSRETQYF
.,TRBV7-9,TRBJ1-1,.,TGTGCCAGCAGCTACGACAGTAACACTGAAGCTTTCTTT,CASSYDSNTEAFF
.,TRBV7-2,TRBJ2-3,TRBD2,TGTGCCAGCAGTCGAGCGGGAGTGGCAGATACGCAGTATTTT,CASSRAGVADTQYF
.,TRBV12-3/TRBV12-4,TRBJ1-1,.,TGTGCCAGCAGTTTCCGGGGGGCGGTTGACACTGAAGCTTTCTTT,CASSFRGAVDTEAFF
many,TRBV7-2,TRBJ1-2,TRBD1,TGTGCCAGCAGCTTAGTTCCGGGACAGGGTAGCTATGGCTACACCTTC,CASSLVPGQGSYGYTF
.,TRBV4-3,TRBJ2-7,.,TGCGCCAGCAGCCAAGATCTTAAGGACTGGGCCTACGAGCAGTACTTC,CASSQDLKDWAYEQYF
.,TRBV28,TRBJ2-7,.,TGTGCCAGCAGTTTACACAGAGTTAGCTCCTACGAGCAGTACTTC,CASSLHRVSSYEQYF
.,TRBV7-9,TRBJ2-1,.,TGTGCCAGCAGCCCCCCGACAGGCTACAATGAGCAGTTCTTC,CASSPPTGYNEQFF
.,TRBV4-3,TRBJ1-5,TRBD1,TGCGCCAGCAGCCAAGATACAGGGGGCAAGAGTCAGCCCCAGCATTTT,CASSQDTGGKSQPQHF
few,TRBV6-5,TRBJ2-7,TRBD2,TGTGCCAGCAGCTCCGGGACTAGACGCTACGAGCAGTACTTC,CASSSGTRRYEQYF
few,TRBV9,TRBJ1-5,TRBD1,TGTGCCAGCAGCCTAGGAGGGGGCACCAATCAGCCCCAGCATTTT,CASSLGGGTNQPQHF
.,TRBV27,TRBJ2-7,.,TGTGCCAGCAGTGAAAGGCCAGGGCCCTACGAGCAGTACTTC,CASSERPGPYEQYF
.,TRBV5-4,TRBJ1-2,.,TGTGCCAGCAGCTTGGTGCCGGGAGGTGATGGCTACACCTTC,CASSLVPGGDGYTF
.,TRBV2,TRBJ2-7,TRBD1,TGTGCCAGCAGTGGTTCCGGGACAGCGTTC,CASSGSGTAF
few,TRBV28,TRBJ1-1,.,TGTGCCAGTTGGACGCCCTCGGTCACTGAAGCTTTCTTT,CASWTPSVTEAFF
few,TRBV12-3/TRBV12-4,TRBJ1-5,.,TGTGCCAGCAGTTTGGGGGTCGATCAGCCCCAGCATTTT,CASSLGVDQPQHF
few,TRBV5-6,TRBJ2-1,.,TGTGCCAGCAGAGGAGCCACCAGCTCCTACAATGAGCAGTTCTTC,CASRGATSSYNEQFF
.,TRBV5-1,TRBJ2-5,TRBD1,TGCGCCAGCAGCTCCCGCCCGACAGGGGCAGAGACCCAGTACTTC,CASSSRPTGAETQYF
few,TRBV12-3/TRBV12-4,TRBJ2-5,TRBD2,TGTGCCAGCAGCGGACTAGCGGGGGGAGAGACCCAGTACTTC,CASSGLAGGETQYF
.,TRBV5-1,TRBJ2-7,.,TGCGCCAGCAGCCCTTCCGGGACGGGAGTCTACGAGCAGTACTTC,CASSPSGTGVYEQYF
.,TRBV6-2/TRBV6-3,TRBJ1-5,TRBD1,TGTGCCAGCAGTTCCGACAGGGTCGGACAGCCCCAGCATTTT,CASSSDRVGQPQHF
few,TRBV27,TRBJ2-1,TRBD2,TGTGCCAGCAGTCTTCGAGCGGGAGGGCCCTACAATGAGCAGTTCTTC,CASSLRAGGPYNEQFF
few,TRBV12-3/TRBV12-4,TRBJ2-7,.,TGTGCCAGCAGTTTAAGGGTTTCGGAGCAGTACTTC,CASSLRVSEQYF
.,TRBV24-1,TRBJ2-1,TRBD1,TGTGCCACCAGTGACTCACAGGGGACGACCTACAATGAGCAGTTCTTC,CATSDSQGTTYNEQFF